Below, 28 T cell receptor beta chains from the same sample are listed, as sequenced in a study of immune evolution from preneoplasia to lung adenocarcinoma. Sequenced by immunoSEQ multiplex PCR; TCRdb stores in-frame clones only, minus some. The table has around 5,700 clones, under 85% seen once. The sequenced sample was FFPE adjacent normal lung tissue. The receptors come from a donor older than 65 with lung adenocarcinoma.

V usage is TRBV5-1 and J usage is TRBJ2-7; 9 positions agree with TRBD2. V was clipped by 2 bases and J by 5 bases; unmatched bases: 2. The germline V gene encodes CDR1 SGHRS and CDR2 YFSETQ. There are 13 residues in the CDR3. The CDR3 protein is CASSFASGNEQYF. Written as DNA, the CDR3 is TGCGCCAGCAGCTTCGCTAGCGGGAACGAGCAGTACTTC.

CDR3 loop: CASWGYGYTF. The DNA of the CDR3 is TGTGCCAGCTGGGGATATGGCTACACCTTC. This chain links TRBV6-5 with TRBJ1-2; D unclear. The CDR3 consists of 10 residues. The germline gives CDR1 MNHEY, CDR2 SVGAGI. V lost 8 bases and J lost 5, with 6 bases in between.

This chain connects TRBV6-1 to TRBJ2-3, with D possibly being TRBD1 (6 bases). The CDR3 covers 14 residues. Trimming took off 6 bases at V and 0 bases at J, with 10 bases between the two ends. Germline loops: CDR1 MNHNS, CDR2 SASEGT. The DNA of the CDR3 is TGTGCCAGCAGGCAGGGGAAAAGCACAGATACGCAGTATTTT. This encodes CASRQGKSTDTQYF.

This chain uses TRBV5-1 with TRBJ2-2; D is tentatively TRBD1 or TRBD2 (7 bases each). The V and J ends lost 4 bases and 4 bases respectively, with 14 bases between them. This CDR3 is 15 amino acids long. Germline V gene sequence: CDR1 SGHRS, CDR2 YFSETQ. In DNA form, the CDR3 reads TGCGCCAGCAGCCAAGGGGGCGGGAGCACCGGGGAGCTGTTTTTT. Translated: CASSQGGGSTGELFF.

V is TRBV29-1 and J is TRBJ2-5, with D perhaps matching TRBD2 (7 bases). CDR3 length: 14 residues. The ends were cut back, 7 bases at V and 5 bases at J, with 20 bases in the middle. Germline CDR1 reads SQVTM; CDR2 reads ANQGSEA. The CDR3: CSACWREGGETQYF. In DNA form, the CDR3 reads TGCAGCGCATGCTGGAGGGAGGGGGGGGAGACCCAGTACTTC.

This chain links TRBV29-1 with TRBJ1-1; a possible D gene is TRBD1 (5 bases). Trimming cost V 2 bases and J 7 bases, with 14 bases left between them. The CDR3 runs 13 residues. The germline V gene has CDR1 SQVTM and CDR2 ANQGSEA. DNA for the CDR3: TGCAGCGTTGAACCCTCGGGGGATTATGAAGCTTTCTTT. Its translation is CSVEPSGDYEAFF. Based on the CDR3 plus reference TRBV29-1 and TRBJ1-1, the full variable domain is SAVISQKPSRDICQRGTSLTIQCQVDSQVTMMFWYRQQPGQSLTLIATANQGSEATYESGFVIDKFPISRPNLTFSTLTVSNMSPEDSSIYLCSVEPSGDYEAFFGQGTRLTVV.

The chain employs TRBV6-1 and TRBJ2-3; the match to TRBD2 covers 7 bases. The V segment lost 0 bases and the J segment 3 bases; nucleotides outside the gene matches: 3. The V gene's germline CDR1 is MNHNS and CDR2 SASEGT. The CDR3 length is 15 residues. Here the CDR3 reads CASSEARTRTDTQYF. The CDR3 nucleotides are TGTGCCAGCAGTGAAGCGAGGACTAGGACAGATACGCAGTATTTT.

The chain links TRBV19 to TRBJ1-2, with D possibly TRBD1 on 5 matching bases. V was clipped by 7 bases and J by 6 bases, with 12 bases between them. The CDR3 is 12 amino acids. Germline V gene data show CDR1 as LNHDA and CDR2 as SQIVND (reference sequence). CDR3 nucleotides: TGTGCCAGTAACACCAGGGCGGATGGCTACACCTTC. It codes for CASNTRADGYTF.

This clone appeared once. The rearrangement joins TRBV6-1 to TRBJ2-7; TRBD2 aligns across 11 bases. The CDR3 has 15 amino acids. Germline V gene sequence: CDR1 MNHNS, CDR2 SASEGT. The V and J ends lost 3 bases and 3 bases, in that order; junction bases with no gene match: 4. The CDR3 region is CASSEALAGGYEQYF. CDR3 sequence (DNA): TGTGCCAGCAGTGAGGCCCTAGCGGGGGGCTACGAGCAGTACTTC.

By share, this clone ranks as medium-sized (0.01 to 0.1%). The chain recombines TRBV14 with TRBJ2-7; D perhaps matches TRBD1 (5 bases). Germline lookup yields CDR1 SGHDN and CDR2 FVKESK. The CDR3 covers 15 residues. The V and J ends lost 1 base and 0 bases respectively, with 10 bases between them. The CDR3 reads CASSQGTPNSYEQYF. The CDR3 region has the DNA TGTGCCAGCAGCCAAGGGACACCTAACTCCTACGAGCAGTACTTC.

The chain combines TRBV27 with TRBJ2-7, with D tentatively TRBD1 (5 bases). Germline V gene lookup returns CDR1 MNHEY and CDR2 SMNVEV (reference sequence). The CDR3 is 13 residues long. V was trimmed by 8 bases and J by 3 bases, leaving 14 bases between them. CDR3 sequence (DNA): TGTGCCAGCGGGGCTCCGTCCAGCTACGAGCAGTACTTC. This gives the protein CASGAPSSYEQYF.

V is TRBV6-5 and J is TRBJ2-3, with D perhaps TRBD2 (5 bases). The CDR3 spans 13 residues. In germline, CDR1 is MNHEY, CDR2 SVGAGI. V gave up 2 bases and J gave up 5 bases, with 8 bases separating them. CDR3 coding DNA: TGTGCCAGCAGTTACGGGGAGAGAGATACGCAGTATTTT. Translation: CASSYGERDTQYF.

This chain links TRBV6-1 with TRBJ1-2; weak D call: TRBD1 (6 bases). Trimming removed 7 bases from V and 1 base from J, with 16 bases in between. This CDR3 is 15 amino acids long. The germline CDR1 and CDR2 sequences are MNHNS and SASEGT. This chain's CDR3 is CASTSQGFDNYGYTF. CDR3 bases: TGTGCCAGCACTTCACAGGGTTTCGATAACTATGGCTACACCTTC.

The chain employs TRBV11-3 and TRBJ2-2; D is perhaps TRBD1 or TRBD2 (5 bases each). The germline V gene encodes CDR1 SGHNT and CDR2 YENEEA. The CDR3 runs to 16 residues. With 4 bases removed from V and 4 bases from J, the gap between germline ends came to 16 bases. CDR3 nucleotide sequence: TGTGCCAGCAGCTCCTCCGGGGACCGACTCACCGGGGAGCTGTTTTTT. Amino acids: CASSSSGDRLTGELFF.

V and J are TRBV12-5 and TRBJ2-5; TRBD2 aligns across 7 bases. Germline trimming cut 2 bases from V and 0 bases from J; bases unmatched to any gene: 0. The CDR3 is 14 residues long. Looked up from germline, CDR1 is LGHNT and CDR2 is FRNRAP. The chain's CDR3 is CASGLRGDQETQYF. The CDR3 nucleotides read TGTGCTAGTGGTTTGCGGGGGGACCAAGAGACCCAGTACTTC.

The genes are TRBV6-6 and TRBJ2-2, with 8 bases matching TRBD2. Germline V gene sequence: CDR1 MNHNY, CDR2 SVGAGI (reference sequence). CDR3 size: 16 residues. Losses at the gene ends were 2 bases for V and 5 bases for J; bases not matched to a gene: 7. The CDR3 here is CASSYRAGGDTGELFF. Here the CDR3 DNA reads TGTGCCAGCAGTTACCGGGCGGGGGGTGATACCGGGGAGCTGTTTTTT.

The chain is built from TRBV7-2 and TRBJ2-3, with D possibly TRBD2 on 7 matching bases. Germline V lookup: CDR1 SGHTA, CDR2 FQGNSA. Deletions cut 5 bases from V and 5 bases from J, with 14 bases between. The CDR3 is made up of 14 amino acids. The CDR3 nucleotides read TGTGCCAGCAGCAGAGGGGGAGGGTTAGATACGCAGTATTTT. Translated, it gives CASSRGGGLDTQYF.

This sequence joins TRBV2 and TRBJ1-1; TRBD1 might be the D (6 bases). With 4 bases removed from V and 4 bases from J, the gap between germline ends came to 10 bases. There are 13 residues in the CDR3. Germline V lookup: CDR1 SNHLY, CDR2 FYNNEI. The CDR3 is CASSGQVGTEAFF. For the CDR3, the DNA is TGTGCCAGCAGTGGACAGGTGGGCACTGAAGCTTTCTTT.

The chain uses TRBV5-1 and TRBJ1-4; a weak D match, TRBD1 (6 bases). The CDR3 spans 13 residues. Germline CDR1 is SGHRS and CDR2 is YFSETQ. V shed 4 bases and J shed 5 bases, with 9 bases lying between them. CDR3: CASSQGQNEKLFF. The DNA for the CDR3 is TGCGCCAGCAGCCAAGGACAGAATGAAAAACTGTTTTTT.

The chain carries TRBV7-6 and TRBJ2-5; 7 nucleotides align to TRBD2. This CDR3 is built from 14 residues. Germline-derived CDR1 and CDR2 are SGHVS and FNYEAQ. V shed 6 bases, J shed 5 bases, and the junction held 9 bases outside the gene matches. The CDR3 here is CASSPKTSHETQYF. The CDR3 bases are TGTGCCAGCAGTCCTAAGACTAGCCACGAGACCCAGTACTTC.

The V gene is TRBV28, the J gene TRBJ1-5; no clear D. From germline, CDR1 is MDHEN and CDR2 SYDVKM. The ends were cut back, 2 bases at V and 0 bases at J, with 8 bases in the middle. CDR3 size: 15 residues. DNA of the CDR3: TGTGCCAGCAGTTTACAGCCCTATAGCAATCAGCCCCAGCATTTT. As protein: CASSLQPYSNQPQHF.

This chain links TRBV5-5 with TRBJ2-2; tentative D call: TRBD1 (6 bases). V was shortened by 1 base and J by 1 base, with 8 bases between the two germline ends. Germline V gene data show CDR1 as SGHKS and CDR2 as YYEKEE (reference sequence). The CDR3 contains 15 residues. For the CDR3, the DNA is TGTGCCAGCAGCTTGTTGACAGGGAACACCGGGGAGCTGTTTTTT. Its protein product is CASSLLTGNTGELFF.

V usage is TRBV19 and J usage is TRBJ1-6; no firm D call. The CDR3 has 15 residues. V was pared by 7 bases and J by 0 bases, with 10 bases between. CDR1 LNHDA and CDR2 SQIVND come from the germline V gene (reference sequence). The CDR3 here is CASKLWSSYNSPLHF. As DNA, the CDR3 is TGTGCCAGTAAGCTTTGGAGCTCCTATAATTCACCCCTCCACTTT.

CDR3 in DNA: TGTGCCAGCAGTCTTCGACAGGGGGCGGATACGCAGTATTTT. Translating it yields CASSLRQGADTQYF. The rearrangement joins TRBV5-4 to TRBJ2-3; 10 positions match TRBD1. This CDR3 comprises 14 residues. V lost 5 bases to trimming and J lost 6 bases; unmatched junction nucleotides: 6. Germline values: CDR1 SGHNT, CDR2 YYREEE (reference sequence).

This chain joins TRBV11-2 and TRBJ2-2, with no clear D. Germline CDR1 SGHAT, CDR2 FQNNGV. This CDR3 contains 13 residues. V was shortened by 3 bases and J by 7 bases, with 9 bases between the two germline ends. The CDR3 reads CASSFELGGELFF. As DNA, the CDR3 is TGTGCCAGCAGCTTTGAGTTGGGCGGGGAGCTGTTTTTT. Based on the CDR3 plus reference TRBV11-2 and TRBJ2-2, the full variable domain is EAGVAQSPRYKIIEKRQSVAFWCNPISGHATLYWYQQILGQGPKLLIQFQNNGVVDDSQLPKDRFSAERLKGVDSTLKIQPAKLEDSAVYLCASSFELGGELFFGEGSRLTVL.

CDR3 nucleotide sequence: TGTGCCAGCAGCCCAGTAGGCGGGGGGGCCTTCAATGAGCAGTTCTTC. As protein: CASSPVGGGAFNEQFF. The genes are TRBV11-3 and TRBJ2-1; 9 bases map to TRBD2. Looked up from germline, CDR1 is SGHNT and CDR2 is YENEEA. After removal of 5 bases from V and 6 bases from J, the junction contained 11 bases not matched to a gene. The CDR3 sequence is 16 residues long.

This clone was picked up a small number of times. The V call is TRBV9, the J call TRBJ1-1; unclear D gene. V gave up 1 base and J gave up 1 base, with 5 bases separating them. Germline assignment: CDR1 SGDLS and CDR2 YYNGEE. The CDR3 runs to 13 residues. Written as DNA, the CDR3 is TGTGCCAGCAGCGTATGGGAGAACACTGAAGCTTTCTTT. Translating it yields CASSVWENTEAFF.

The chain combines TRBV7-8 with TRBJ1-2; D is ambiguous. CDR3 size: 13 residues. Germline lookup yields CDR1 SGHVS and CDR2 FQNEAQ. The V and J ends lost 1 base and 7 bases respectively, with 10 bases between them. The CDR3 DNA sequence: TGTGCCAGCAGCTTAGGATGGACGGGTGGCTACACCTTC. This translates into CASSLGWTGGYTF.